The 28 T cell receptor beta chains given below trace back to one sample, sequenced in a study of T cell responses to AZD1222 COVID-19 vaccine. Assay used: immunoSEQ multiplex PCR; TCRdb lists only in-frame clones, some missing. The table lists 150,000 or so clones, roughly 86% of them singletons. The sample was peripheral blood, taken on day 0 of AZD1222 vaccination. The receptors shown here come from an adult in good health.

Only one count was recorded for this clone. V gene TRBV7-6 combines with J gene TRBJ1-2; tentative D call: TRBD1 (6 bases). The germline V gene has CDR1 SGHVS and CDR2 FNYEAQ. V dropped 5 bases and J dropped 7 bases, with 17 bases sitting between them. The CDR3 has 14 residues. CDR3 protein: CASSARGGLAGYTF. CDR3 DNA sequence: TGTGCCAGCAGCGCTCGGGGGGGGCTGGCTGGCTACACCTTC.

The gene calls are TRBV9 and TRBJ1-4; D gene ambiguous. The CDR3 runs to 14 residues. Trimming stripped 3 bases from V and 0 bases from J, with 6 bases between. Germline-derived CDR1 and CDR2 are SGDLS and YYNGEE. The CDR3 DNA reads as TGTGCCAGCAGCGGTTGGCCAACTAATGAAAAACTGTTTTTT. This translates into CASSGWPTNEKLFF.

The chain carries TRBV19 and TRBJ2-5; 10 bases are shared with TRBD2. Trimming cost V 7 bases and J 5 bases; bases outside gene matches: 7. Germline V CDR1 and CDR2: LNHDA, SQIVND (reference sequence). The CDR3 contains 14 residues. The CDR3 coding sequence is TGTGCCAGTAAAGTAGCGGGAGGAGATGAGACCCAGTACTTC. This encodes CASKVAGGDETQYF.

V is TRBV9 and J is TRBJ2-2, with D perhaps matching TRBD2 (5 bases). The ends were cut back, 1 base at V and 3 bases at J, with 7 bases in the middle. The CDR3 sequence is 14 residues long. Germline V gene data show CDR1 as SGDLS and CDR2 as YYNGEE. This chain's CDR3 is CASSVLADTGELFF. CDR3 nucleotide sequence: TGTGCCAGCAGCGTACTAGCAGACACCGGGGAGCTGTTTTTT.

This chain links TRBV6-5 with TRBJ1-2, with D perhaps TRBD1 (5 bases). CDR1 and CDR2 (germline): MNHEY, SVGAGI. This CDR3 contains 15 residues. V lost 0 bases and J 8 bases, leaving 16 bases between the germline ends. The DNA of the CDR3 is TGTGCCAGCAGTTACTCGAGTAACCAGGGTGGCGGCTACACCTTC. Protein: CASSYSSNQGGGYTF.

CDR3 DNA sequence: TGTGCCAGCGGATCCGGGAACTCACCCCTCCACTTT. Its protein product is CASGSGNSPLHF. The chain uses TRBV28 and TRBJ1-6; D gene ambiguous. Germline V gene sequence: CDR1 MDHEN, CDR2 SYDVKM. There are 12 residues in the CDR3. Trimming took off 8 bases at V and 10 bases at J, with 12 bases between the two ends.

This clone was detected a few times. V usage is TRBV12-3 or TRBV12-4 and J usage is TRBJ1-3; D is uncertain. CDR3 length: 13 residues. Deletions cut 2 bases from V and 11 bases from J, with 13 bases between. CDR3 protein: CASSLSLGFAIYF. CDR3 in DNA: TGTGCCAGCAGTTTATCCCTAGGGTTCGCCATATATTTT.

This sequence joins TRBV25-1 and TRBJ2-1, with D perhaps matching TRBD2 (6 bases). Germline CDR1 MGHDK, CDR2 SYGVNS. Trimming removed 3 bases from V and 4 bases from J, with 10 bases in between. The CDR3 contains 14 residues. The CDR3 nucleotides are TGTGCCAGCAGTGATCTAGCGCGATACAATGAGCAGTTCTTC. It yields the protein CASSDLARYNEQFF.

CDR3 DNA sequence: TGTGCCAGCAGTTTGGTCTCCTATAATTCACCCCTCCACTTT. As protein: CASSLVSYNSPLHF. The genes are TRBV27 and TRBJ1-6, with D hard to call. The V end lost 3 bases, the J end lost 0 bases, and 3 bases lay between the germline ends. Germline CDR1 is MNHEY and CDR2 is SMNVEV (reference sequence). This CDR3 is 14 amino acids long.

The chain joins TRBV29-1 to TRBJ1-2, with TRBD1 as a possible D gene (6 bases). V gave up 8 bases and J gave up 2 bases, with 15 bases separating them. The CDR3 length is 13 residues. The germline V gene has CDR1 SQVTM and CDR2 ANQGSEA. The CDR3 protein is CSTVQQGNYGYTF. CDR3 nucleotide sequence: TGCAGCACGGTTCAACAGGGCAACTATGGCTACACCTTC.

A single count supports this clone. The chain joins TRBV7-3 to TRBJ2-1; 8 bases fit TRBD2. V shed 5 bases and J 14 bases; nucleotides not matched to a gene: 5. Germline CDR1 and CDR2: SGHTA and FQGTGA. The CDR3 has 11 residues. The CDR3 spells CASSDGTREFF. Here the CDR3 DNA reads TGTGCCAGCAGCGATGGGACTAGAGAGTTCTTC.

This clone was picked up one time. The chain links TRBV15 to TRBJ1-6, with no clear D. This CDR3 spans 18 amino acids. The V and J ends lost 0 bases and 0 bases respectively, with 12 bases between them. The germline CDR1 and CDR2 sequences are LNHNV and YYDKDF (reference sequence). The chain's CDR3 is CATSRDGRASSYNSPLHF. The DNA for the CDR3 is TGTGCCACCAGCAGAGATGGGCGGGCGAGCTCCTATAATTCACCCCTCCACTTT. Full variable domain (outside the CDR3, taken from reference TRBV15 and TRBJ1-6): DAMVIQNPRYQVTQFGKPVTLSCSQTLNHNVMYWYQQKSSQAPKLLFHYYDKDFNNEADTPDNFQSRRPNTSFCFLDIRSPGLGDTAMYLCATSRDGRASSYNSPLHFGNGTRLTVT.

The gene calls are TRBV5-6 and TRBJ1-1; possibly TRBD1 for D (6 bases). V was pared by 5 bases and J by 1 base, with 9 bases between. The CDR3 sequence is 13 residues long. CDR1 and CDR2 (germline): SGHDT, YYEEEE. The CDR3 DNA reads as TGTGCCAGCAGACAGGGTCCGAACACTGAAGCTTTCTTT. Residues: CASRQGPNTEAFF.

This chain links TRBV6-2 or TRBV6-3 with TRBJ2-1; 9 nucleotides agree with TRBD2. After removal of 5 bases from V and 4 bases from J, the junction contained 15 bases not matched to a gene. Germline CDR1 MNHEY, CDR2 SVGEGT. This CDR3 has 18 amino acids. The CDR3 nucleotides read TGTGCCAGCAGTCCACCCGAGAGGGCGGGAGGGCCTTACAATGAGCAGTTCTTC. Its translation: CASSPPERAGGPYNEQFF.

V usage is TRBV28 and J usage is TRBJ2-3; D is uncertain. V shed 2 bases and J shed 4 bases, with 10 bases lying between them. The CDR3 has 14 residues. Germline CDR1 reads MDHEN; CDR2 reads SYDVKM. CDR3 amino acids: CASSLNHLADTQYF. The CDR3 DNA is TGTGCCAGCAGTTTAAACCACCTTGCAGATACGCAGTATTTT.

The chain has TRBV11-2 and TRBJ2-1; 10 bases line up with TRBD2. The CDR3 has 13 amino acids. Per the germline V gene, CDR1 is SGHAT and CDR2 is FQNNGV. Trimming at V came to 4 bases and at J to 9 bases, leaving 3 bases not matched to a gene. Here the CDR3 DNA reads TGTGCCAGCAGCTCTACTAGCGGGGTTGAGCAGTTCTTC. Residues: CASSSTSGVEQFF.

This clone was picked up one time. The V and J genes are TRBV30 and TRBJ2-1; 7 bases are shared with TRBD1. Germline CDR1 GTSNPN, CDR2 SVGIG (reference sequence). V dropped 5 bases and J dropped 7; count of bases not matched to a gene: 8. CDR3 length equals 13 residues. CDR3 amino acids: CAWDPQGRNEQFF. Here the CDR3 DNA reads TGTGCCTGGGACCCACAGGGGAGAAATGAGCAGTTCTTC. Using reference TRBV30 and TRBJ2-1 for the parts outside the CDR3, the full variable domain is SQTIHQWPATLVQPVGSPLSLECTVEGTSNPNLYWYRQAAGRGLQLLFYSVGIGQISSEVPQNLSASRPQDRQFILSSKKLLLSDSGFYLCAWDPQGRNEQFFGPGTRLTVL.

The genes are TRBV6-2 or TRBV6-3 and TRBJ1-2; unclear D gene. V lost 0 bases to trimming and J lost 6 bases, with 17 bases between them. The germline gives CDR1 MNHEY, CDR2 SVGEGT. This CDR3 comprises 16 residues. CDR3: CASSYSKGEGWDGYTF. The CDR3, as DNA: TGTGCCAGCAGTTACTCGAAAGGTGAAGGATGGGATGGCTACACCTTC.

The chain employs TRBV7-2 and TRBJ1-1; D is uncertain. The germline gives CDR1 SGHTA, CDR2 FQGNSA. The length of the CDR3 is 17 residues. Trimming stripped 5 bases from V and 2 bases from J, with 21 bases between. Written as DNA, the CDR3 is TGTGCCAGCAGCCTCGGCCCCAGTTTTCATCAAAACACTGAAGCTTTCTTT. Its protein product is CASSLGPSFHQNTEAFF. Complete variable domain (other parts from reference TRBV7-2 and TRBJ1-1): GAGVSQSPSNKVTEKGKDVELRCDPISGHTALYWYRQSLGQGLEFLIYFQGNSAPDKSGLPSDRFSAERTGGSVSTLTIQRTQQEDSAVYLCASSLGPSFHQNTEAFFGQGTRLTVV.

The chain links TRBV28 to TRBJ1-2; D not certain. V dropped 5 bases and J dropped 1 base, with 11 bases sitting between them. The germline CDR1 and CDR2 sequences are MDHEN and SYDVKM. The CDR3 loop spans 14 amino acids. The DNA of the CDR3 is TGTGCCAGCAGTCCCCCCCAAATTAACTATGGCTACACCTTC. It codes for CASSPPQINYGYTF.

The chain has TRBV28 and TRBJ2-5; the D gene could be TRBD1 or TRBD2 (6 bases each). Germline loops: CDR1 MDHEN, CDR2 SYDVKM. The CDR3 runs to 11 residues. In DNA, the CDR3 is TGTGCTACCCGGGGGCTCGAGACCCAGTACTTC. This sequence encodes CATRGLETQYF.

The chain is built from TRBV19 and TRBJ2-5; 10 nucleotides agree with TRBD2. Germline V gene lookup returns CDR1 LNHDA and CDR2 SQIVND (reference sequence). The CDR3 loop spans 14 amino acids. With V trimmed by 6 bases and J by 5 bases, 6 bases remained unmatched. CDR3 sequence: CASSASGGRETQYF. DNA for the CDR3: TGTGCCAGTAGCGCTAGCGGGGGTCGGGAGACCCAGTACTTC.

This clone showed up just a few times. V gene TRBV4-3 combines with J gene TRBJ1-3; D is undetermined. The V end was cut by 0 bases, the J end by 0 bases, with 6 bases between. Germline V CDR1 and CDR2: LGHNA, YSLEER. The CDR3 loop spans 15 amino acids. The DNA of the CDR3 is TGCGCCAGCAGCCAAGACATTTCCTCTGGAAACACCATATATTTT. This sequence encodes CASSQDISSGNTIYF.

The chain recombines TRBV6-2 or TRBV6-3 with TRBJ1-1; tentative D call: TRBD1 (5 bases). Germline values: CDR1 MNHEY, CDR2 SVGEGT. CDR3 length: 14 residues. V was pared by 3 bases and J by 7 bases, with 15 bases between. This chain's CDR3 is CASSYVTASLEAFF. CDR3 bases: TGTGCCAGCAGTTATGTGACAGCCAGCCTTGAAGCTTTCTTT.

This rearrangement joins TRBV4-1 to TRBJ1-1, with D perhaps TRBD1 (6 bases). The CDR3 extends over 17 amino acids. Germline V gene sequence: CDR1 MGHRA, CDR2 YSYEKL. V was shortened by 2 bases and J by 0 bases, with 16 bases between the two germline ends. The CDR3: CASSQPTGLGMNTEAFF. The CDR3 DNA reads TGCGCCAGCAGCCAACCTACAGGGTTAGGGATGAACACTGAAGCTTTCTTT.

The rearrangement uses TRBV5-5 and TRBJ2-3; 9 bases fit TRBD2. The V gene end was trimmed by 4 bases and the J gene end by 3 bases; junction bases not matched to a gene: 9. The CDR3 totals 16 residues. Germline CDR1 and CDR2: SGHKS and YYEKEE (reference sequence). The CDR3 nucleotides read TGTGCCAGCAGCCCCTTAGCGGGAGCAGGGACAGATACGCAGTATTTT. Encoded protein: CASSPLAGAGTDTQYF.

V is TRBV6-5 and J is TRBJ2-2, with 8 bases lining up with TRBD1. V lost 4 bases and J lost 1; bases outside the gene matches: 2. From germline, CDR1 is MNHEY and CDR2 SVGAGI. The CDR3 is 15 residues long. The chain's CDR3 is CASSSGQGNTGELFF. For the CDR3, the DNA is TGTGCCAGCAGTTCTGGACAGGGGAACACCGGGGAGCTGTTTTTT.

This clone was counted between two and nine times. The chain recombines TRBV7-2 with TRBJ1-1; D is unclear. Germline V gene data show CDR1 as SGHTA and CDR2 as FQGNSA. This CDR3 is built from 11 residues. V shed 5 bases and J shed 7 bases, with 8 bases lying between them. CDR3 sequence (DNA): TGTGCCAGCAGCCCGCGTAGTGAAGCTTTCTTT. It codes for CASSPRSEAFF.